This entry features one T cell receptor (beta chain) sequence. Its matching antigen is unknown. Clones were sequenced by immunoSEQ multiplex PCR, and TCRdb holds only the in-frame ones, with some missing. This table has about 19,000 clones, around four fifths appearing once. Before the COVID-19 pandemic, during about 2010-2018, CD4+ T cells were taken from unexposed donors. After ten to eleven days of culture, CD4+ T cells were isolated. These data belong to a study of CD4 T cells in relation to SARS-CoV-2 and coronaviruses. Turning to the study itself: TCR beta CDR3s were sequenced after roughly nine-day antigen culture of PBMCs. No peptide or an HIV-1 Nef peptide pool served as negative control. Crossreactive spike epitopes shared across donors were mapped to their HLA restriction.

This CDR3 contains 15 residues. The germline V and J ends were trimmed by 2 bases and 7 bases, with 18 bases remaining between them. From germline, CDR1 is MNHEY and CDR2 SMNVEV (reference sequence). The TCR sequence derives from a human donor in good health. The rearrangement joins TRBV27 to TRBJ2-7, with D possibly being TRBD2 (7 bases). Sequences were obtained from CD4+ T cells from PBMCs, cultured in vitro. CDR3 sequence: CASSLRGALMGEQYF. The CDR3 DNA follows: TGTGCCAGCAGTTTACGGGGGGCTCTTATGGGGGAGCAGTACTTC.